These 5 T cell receptor beta chains share one sample of origin, sequenced in a study of cytomegalovirus exposure and HLA in healthy donors. Some clones are missing from TCRdb's copy, which holds only in-frame ones; the method was immunoSEQ multiplex PCR. The sample lists tens of thousands of clones, approximately 94% occurring once. Sequencing input: PBMCs. Receptors were obtained from a man in his late teens or twenties in good health and CMV-seropositive.

The gene calls are TRBV18 and TRBJ1-5, with 8 bases fitting TRBD1. CDR1 KGHSH and CDR2 LQKENI come from the germline V gene. The CDR3 totals 14 residues. V trimming: 4 bases; J trimming: 4 bases; junction bases outside the gene matches: 3. For the CDR3, the DNA is TGTGCCAGCTCACAGACAGGGGAGAATCAGCCCCAGCATTTT. Encoded protein: CASSQTGENQPQHF.

V gene TRBV2 combines with J gene TRBJ2-1, with D unresolved. CDR3 length: 13 amino acids. Germline V gene data show CDR1 as SNHLY and CDR2 as FYNNEI. Trimming stripped 4 bases from V and 1 base from J, with 5 bases between. CDR3 in amino acids: CASSVLSYNEQFF. In DNA form, the CDR3 reads TGTGCCAGCAGTGTACTATCCTACAATGAGCAGTTCTTC.

The genes are TRBV6-5 and TRBJ2-5, with 8 bases that match TRBD1. Near its end, the DNA agrees better with TRBJ2-7, so the J call may be wrong. This CDR3 has 15 amino acids. Germline CDR1 reads MNHEY; CDR2 reads SVGAGI. The DNA for the CDR3 is TGTGCCAGCAGTCCCGACAGGGGATGGGACTACGAGCAGTACTTC. It yields the protein CASSPDRGWDYEQYF.

In the case of this clone: This same CDR3 is encoded by further DNA sequences in the sample. The chain has TRBV18 and TRBJ2-5; D perhaps matches TRBD2 (5 bases). The CDR3 runs 14 residues. In germline, CDR1 is KGHSH, CDR2 LQKENI. Trimming shortened V by 0 bases and J by 2 bases, and 7 bases separated the two germline ends. The CDR3 loop reads CASSPPGLQETQYF. The CDR3 DNA reads as TGTGCCAGCTCACCACCAGGACTTCAAGAGACCCAGTACTTC.

This clone was observed a single time. The chain recombines TRBV9 with TRBJ1-2; TRBD1 matches 7 bases. J gave up 2 bases and V 5 bases, and 12 bases lay outside the gene matches. This CDR3 has 16 amino acids. Germline V gene data show CDR1 as SGDLS and CDR2 as YYNGEE. CDR3 residues: CASSTDPGQRNYGYTF. In DNA form, the CDR3 reads TGTGCCAGCAGTACCGATCCGGGACAGCGGAACTATGGCTACACCTTC.